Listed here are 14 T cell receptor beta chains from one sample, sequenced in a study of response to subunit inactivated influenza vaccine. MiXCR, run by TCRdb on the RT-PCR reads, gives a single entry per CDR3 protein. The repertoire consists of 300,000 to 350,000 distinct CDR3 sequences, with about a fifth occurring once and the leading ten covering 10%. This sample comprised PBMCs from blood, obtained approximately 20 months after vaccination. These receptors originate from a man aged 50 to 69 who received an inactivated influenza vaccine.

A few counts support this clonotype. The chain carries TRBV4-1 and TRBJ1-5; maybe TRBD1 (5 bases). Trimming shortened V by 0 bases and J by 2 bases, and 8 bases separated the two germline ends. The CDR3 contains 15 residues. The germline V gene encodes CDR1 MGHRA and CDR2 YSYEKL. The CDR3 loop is CASSQEGHGNQPQHF. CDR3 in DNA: TGCGCCAGCAGCCAAGAGGGGCATGGCAATCAGCCCCAGCATTTT.

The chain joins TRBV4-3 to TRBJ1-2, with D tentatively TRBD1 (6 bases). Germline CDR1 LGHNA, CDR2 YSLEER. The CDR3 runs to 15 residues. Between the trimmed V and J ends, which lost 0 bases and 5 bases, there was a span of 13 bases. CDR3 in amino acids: CASSQDGGRGYGYTF. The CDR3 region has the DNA TGCGCCAGCAGCCAAGATGGCGGCAGGGGATATGGCTACACCTTC.

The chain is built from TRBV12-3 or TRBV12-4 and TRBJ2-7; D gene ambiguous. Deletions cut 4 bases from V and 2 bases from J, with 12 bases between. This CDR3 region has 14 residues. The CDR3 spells CASSSGPLTYEQYF. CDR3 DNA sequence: TGTGCCAGCAGTTCCGGGCCGCTTACCTACGAGCAGTACTTC.

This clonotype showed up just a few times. CDR3 in amino acids: CASSPYSYEQYF. The CDR3 nucleotides are TGTGCCAGCAGTCCCTATTCCTACGAGCAGTACTTC. The chain has TRBV6-2 or TRBV6-3 and TRBJ2-7; D is unresolved. The germline V gene encodes CDR1 MNHEY and CDR2 SVGEGT. The ends were cut back, 5 bases at V and 1 base at J, with 6 bases in the middle. CDR3 length equals 12 residues.

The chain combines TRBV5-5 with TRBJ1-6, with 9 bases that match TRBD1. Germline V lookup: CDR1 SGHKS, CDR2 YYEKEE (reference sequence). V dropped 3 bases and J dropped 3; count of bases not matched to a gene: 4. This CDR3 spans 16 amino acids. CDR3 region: CASSWTGAIYNSPLHF. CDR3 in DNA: TGTGCCAGCAGCTGGACAGGGGCCATCTATAATTCACCCCTCCACTTT.

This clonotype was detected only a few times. In DNA, the CDR3 is TGCAGTGCTAGAAGCCCTAATTCACCCCTCCACTTT. It yields the protein CSARSPNSPLHF. This sequence joins TRBV20-1 and TRBJ1-6; D ambiguous. In germline, CDR1 is DFQATT, CDR2 SNEGSKA (reference sequence). V was clipped by 2 bases and J by 6 bases, with 5 bases between them. CDR3 length equals 12 residues.

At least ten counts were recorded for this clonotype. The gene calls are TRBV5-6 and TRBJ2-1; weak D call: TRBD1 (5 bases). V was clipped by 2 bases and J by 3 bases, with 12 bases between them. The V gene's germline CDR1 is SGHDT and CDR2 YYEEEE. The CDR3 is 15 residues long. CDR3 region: CASSLLQGLYNEQFF. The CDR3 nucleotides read TGTGCCAGCAGCTTATTGCAGGGTCTCTACAATGAGCAGTTCTTC.

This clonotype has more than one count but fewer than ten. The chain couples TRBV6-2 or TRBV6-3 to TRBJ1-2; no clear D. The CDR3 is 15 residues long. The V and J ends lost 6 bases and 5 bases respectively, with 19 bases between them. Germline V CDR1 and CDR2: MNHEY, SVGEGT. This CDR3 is CASSSRIALGYGYTF. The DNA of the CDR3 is TGTGCCAGCAGCTCTCGTATAGCTCTGGGATATGGCTACACCTTC.

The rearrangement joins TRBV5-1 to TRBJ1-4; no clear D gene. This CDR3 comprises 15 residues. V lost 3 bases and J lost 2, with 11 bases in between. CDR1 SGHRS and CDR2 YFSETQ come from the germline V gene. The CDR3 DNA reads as TGCGCCAGCAGCTGGACCGCGGGGACTAATGAAAAACTGTTTTTT. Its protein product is CASSWTAGTNEKLFF.

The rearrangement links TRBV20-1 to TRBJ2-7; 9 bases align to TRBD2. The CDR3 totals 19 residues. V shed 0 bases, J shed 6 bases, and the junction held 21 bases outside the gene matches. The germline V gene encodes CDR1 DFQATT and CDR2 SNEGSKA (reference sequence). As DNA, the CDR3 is TGCAGTGCTAGAGATCTAATTAGGCACCTCGCCGGACTAGCGACCGAGCAGTACTTC. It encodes CSARDLIRHLAGLATEQYF.

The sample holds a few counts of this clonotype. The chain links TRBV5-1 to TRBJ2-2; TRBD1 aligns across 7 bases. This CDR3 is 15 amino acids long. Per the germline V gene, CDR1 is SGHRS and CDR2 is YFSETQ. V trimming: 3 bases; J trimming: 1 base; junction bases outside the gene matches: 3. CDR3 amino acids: CASSYRTGNTGELFF. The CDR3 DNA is TGCGCCAGCAGCTATAGGACAGGGAACACCGGGGAGCTGTTTTTT.

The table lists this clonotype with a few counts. The CDR3 nucleotides are TGTGCCATCAGTGAGTCGACGGGTCGATCCTACAATGAGCAGTTCTTC. Protein: CAISESTGRSYNEQFF. The chain couples TRBV10-3 to TRBJ2-1; no firm D call. Germline assignment: CDR1 ENHRY and CDR2 SYGVKD. Trimming pared 0 bases from V and 1 base from J, leaving 10 bases between. The CDR3 length is 16 residues.

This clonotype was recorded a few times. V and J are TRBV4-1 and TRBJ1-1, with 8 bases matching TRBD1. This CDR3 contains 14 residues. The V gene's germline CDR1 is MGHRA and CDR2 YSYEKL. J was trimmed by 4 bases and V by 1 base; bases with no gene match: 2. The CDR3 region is CASSQGQGLTEAFF. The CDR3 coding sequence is TGCGCCAGCAGCCAAGGACAGGGGCTCACTGAAGCTTTCTTT.

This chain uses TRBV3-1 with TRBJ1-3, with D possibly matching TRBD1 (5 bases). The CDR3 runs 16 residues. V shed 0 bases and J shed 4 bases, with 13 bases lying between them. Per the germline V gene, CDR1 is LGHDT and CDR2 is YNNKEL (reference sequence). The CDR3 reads CASSQDWQGYGNTIYF. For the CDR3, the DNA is TGTGCCAGCAGCCAAGATTGGCAGGGATACGGAAACACCATATATTTT.